These 15 T cell receptor beta chains came from one sample sequenced in a study of a mutant IDH1 vaccine in newly diagnosed glioma. The table came from immunoSEQ multiplex PCR; TCRdb's copy has only in-frame clones and leaves some out. The sample yields tens of thousands of clones, 75% to 95% seen once. The sample's time point: week 5, during vaccination. Vaccinated patients received 300 ug of mutant IDH1 20-mer peptide per dose, with topical imiquimod. Their recognized antigens are unknown. The sample consisted of PBMCs, taken from a glioma patient whose treatment included an IDH1 peptide vaccine. The source of these receptors is a woman in her 50s with glioma.

V is TRBV30 and J is TRBJ1-5; D perhaps matches TRBD1 (6 bases). The V end was cut by 4 bases, the J end by 5 bases, with 15 bases between. This CDR3 is built from 14 residues. The V gene's germline CDR1 is GTSNPN and CDR2 SVGIG (reference sequence). CDR3 in amino acids: CAWKPGGADQPQHF. The CDR3 nucleotides are TGTGCCTGGAAACCGGGGGGCGCCGATCAGCCCCAGCATTTT. Full variable domain (remainder filled in from reference TRBV30 and TRBJ1-5): SQTIHQWPATLVQPVGSPLSLECTVEGTSNPNLYWYRQAAGRGLQLLFYSVGIGQISSEVPQNLSASRPQDRQFILSSKKLLLSDSGFYLCAWKPGGADQPQHFGDGTRLSIL.

The chain couples TRBV6-5 to TRBJ1-3, with D possibly being TRBD1 (5 bases). Germline V gene sequence: CDR1 MNHEY, CDR2 SVGAGI. Trimming removed 3 bases from V and 0 bases from J, with 12 bases in between. The CDR3 extends over 16 amino acids. CDR3 residues: CASSYGAALSGNTIYF. The CDR3 coding sequence is TGTGCCAGCAGTTATGGGGCAGCGCTCTCTGGAAACACCATATATTTT.

A few counts support this clone. The gene calls are TRBV5-1 and TRBJ1-1, with TRBD1 matching 10 bases. The CDR3 loop spans 14 amino acids. After removal of 2 bases from V and 3 bases from J, the junction contained 1 base not matched to a gene. From germline, CDR1 is SGHRS and CDR2 YFSETQ. The CDR3 DNA sequence: TGCGCCAGCAGCTTCGGACAGGGGGACACTGAAGCTTTCTTT. Protein sequence: CASSFGQGDTEAFF.

The gene calls are TRBV7-9 and TRBJ1-6; weak D call: TRBD1 (5 bases). Trimming removed 0 bases at V and 6 bases at J, with 12 bases between. Germline V gives CDR1 SEHNR, CDR2 FQNEAQ (reference sequence). The CDR3 extends over 16 amino acids. The CDR3, as DNA: TGTGCCAGCAGCTTAGCGGTGGGGGAGTTTAATTCACCCCTCCACTTT. It encodes CASSLAVGEFNSPLHF. The whole variable domain, remainder taken from reference TRBV7-9 and TRBJ1-6, is DTGVSQNPRHKITKRGQNVTFRCDPISEHNRLYWYRQTLGQGPEFLTYFQNEAQLEKSRLLSDRFSAERPKGSFSTLEIQRTEQGDSAMYLCASSLAVGEFNSPLHFGNGTRLTVT.

The chain combines TRBV5-1 with TRBJ2-5, with 8 nucleotides matching TRBD1. J lost 5 bases, V lost 3 bases, and 6 bases had no gene match. The germline gives CDR1 SGHRS, CDR2 YFSETQ. This CDR3 comprises 14 residues. This CDR3 is CASSSTGVWETQYF. The CDR3 DNA is TGCGCCAGCAGCTCGACAGGGGTTTGGGAGACCCAGTACTTC.

The V call is TRBV9, the J call TRBJ2-7; tentative D call: TRBD2 (6 bases). The CDR3 is made up of 16 amino acids. CDR1 is SGDLS, CDR2 YYNGEE, per germline. V was clipped by 0 bases and J by 7 bases, with 20 bases between them. The CDR3 region has the DNA TGTGCCAGCAGCGTAGAATCGTGGGGGGATCGCGGAGAGCAGTACTTC. It is translated as CASSVESWGDRGEQYF.

This clone appeared a single time. This sequence joins TRBV9 and TRBJ2-6, with D perhaps TRBD1 (5 bases). The CDR3 runs 17 residues. Trimming pared 4 bases from V and 0 bases from J, leaving 14 bases between. CDR1 is SGDLS, CDR2 YYNGEE, per germline. The CDR3 spells CASSTRQITSGANVLTF. The CDR3 nucleotides are TGTGCCAGCAGCACCCGACAGATAACCTCTGGGGCCAACGTCCTGACTTTC.

V and J are TRBV27 and TRBJ2-7; D gene uncertain. V lost 0 bases, J lost 4 bases, and 16 bases lay in between. The CDR3 sequence is 16 residues long. Germline V gene sequence: CDR1 MNHEY, CDR2 SMNVEV (reference sequence). CDR3 DNA sequence: TGTGCCAGCAGTTTATCGAAAGGAGAAAGGGCATACGAGCAGTACTTC. This translates into CASSLSKGERAYEQYF.

The chain is built from TRBV19 and TRBJ2-5; maybe TRBD1 (6 bases). Germline V CDR1 and CDR2: LNHDA, SQIVND (reference sequence). Trimming took off 3 bases at V and 10 bases at J, with 15 bases between the two ends. The CDR3 runs to 13 residues. CDR3 sequence (DNA): TGTGCCAGTAGTATCGCAGGGGCCCCGGTCCAGTACTTC. It translates to CASSIAGAPVQYF.

The genes are TRBV5-6 and TRBJ2-5; weak D call: TRBD2 (5 bases). The tail of the sequence fits TRBJ2-7 better, so the J call may be wrong. Germline CDR1 and CDR2: SGHDT and YYEEEE. The CDR3 has 15 amino acids. CDR3 amino acids: CASSLGPGGPAEQYF. The CDR3 DNA reads TGTGCCAGCAGCTTGGGTCCGGGCGGGCCCGCCGAGCAGTACTTC.

The J gene is TRBJ1-6, the V gene TRBV11-2, with a tentative D call TRBD1 (5 bases). This CDR3 is 15 amino acids long. V gave up 1 base and J gave up 7 bases, with 11 bases separating them. CDR1 SGHAT and CDR2 FQNNGV come from the germline V gene. CDR3 sequence reads: CASSLAMGLNSPLHF. Written as DNA, the CDR3 is TGTGCCAGCAGCTTAGCTATGGGGCTGAATTCACCCCTCCACTTT.

The rearrangement links TRBV28 to TRBJ2-2; 7 nucleotides agree with TRBD1. Trimming removed 1 base from V and 5 bases from J; junction bases left unmatched: 7. The CDR3 sequence is 16 residues long. Germline CDR1 is MDHEN and CDR2 is SYDVKM. CDR3 amino acids: CASSLSTGVGTGELFF. CDR3 bases: TGTGCCAGCAGTTTATCCACAGGGGTGGGGACCGGGGAGCTGTTTTTT.

Judged by abundance, this clone is medium-sized. The chain joins TRBV5-5 to TRBJ1-2, with unresolved D. Germline lookup yields CDR1 SGHKS and CDR2 YYEKEE (reference sequence). The CDR3 extends over 12 amino acids. V lost 0 bases, J lost 9 bases, and 9 bases lay in between. This CDR3 reads CASSLVGSRYTF. Here the CDR3 DNA reads TGTGCCAGCAGCTTGGTGGGCAGCCGCTACACCTTC. The whole variable domain, filled in from reference TRBV5-5 and TRBJ1-2, reads DAGVTQSPTHLIKTRGQQVTLRCSPISGHKSVSWYQQVLGQGPQFIFQYYEKEERGRGNFPDRFSARQFPNYSSELNVNALLLGDSALYLCASSLVGSRYTFGSGTRLTVV.

The CDR3 DNA reads TGTGCCAGCAGTGAAGTTGGTTACACAGATACGCAGTATTTT. It is translated as CASSEVGYTDTQYF. This chain joins TRBV6-1 and TRBJ2-3, with D uncertain. With 1 base removed from V and 2 bases from J, the gap between germline ends came to 7 bases. The CDR3 sequence is 14 residues long. CDR1 and CDR2 (germline): MNHNS, SASEGT.

The rearrangement uses TRBV7-9 and TRBJ2-1, with D unclear. CDR1 and CDR2 from the germline V gene are SEHNR and FQNEAQ (reference sequence). This CDR3 is 16 amino acids long. V shed 1 base and J shed 4 bases, with 14 bases lying between them. The DNA for the CDR3 is TGTGCCAGCAGCTTAGGAGGCACAAAGCTTTACAATGAGCAGTTCTTC. As protein: CASSLGGTKLYNEQFF.